The 26 T cell receptor beta chains presented below share a single source sample, sequenced in a study of T-cell reconstitution after alpha-beta-depleted transplantation in children. Construction of the TCRbeta library involved unique molecular identifiers. TCRdb independently ran MiXCR on the PCR reads; one entry per CDR3 protein. Among over 200,000 distinct CDR3 sequences listed, roughly a tenth were seen once. Sequencing was performed on PBMCs, taken before TCRalphabeta/CD19-depleted stem cell transplant. Receptors originate from a child less than two years old with acute myeloid leukemia, due to receive a stem cell transplant.

The sample holds many counts of this clonotype. The chain joins TRBV29-1 to TRBJ2-3; 13 positions match TRBD2. The CDR3 is made up of 14 amino acids. The germline gives CDR1 SQVTM, CDR2 ANQGSEA. CDR3 loop: CGGGTSGGADTQYF. CDR3 DNA sequence: TGCGGAGGGGGCACTAGCGGGGGGGCAGATACGCAGTATTTT.

This clonotype was picked up many times. The rearrangement uses TRBV9 and TRBJ2-7; 10 bases align to TRBD1. CDR1 SGDLS and CDR2 YYNGEE come from the germline V gene. The CDR3 has 16 amino acids. With 2 bases clipped from V and 5 bases from J, the junction kept 10 bases outside the gene matches. Here the CDR3 DNA reads TGTGCCAGCAGCGTCTTCTCCGGGACAGGGGTAAACGAGCAGTACTTC. This encodes CASSVFSGTGVNEQYF.

The sample holds many counts of this clonotype. This chain uses TRBV11-2 with TRBJ1-2; D is unresolved. Trimming took off 5 bases at V and 7 bases at J, with 14 bases between the two ends. Per germline, CDR1 SGHAT and CDR2 FQNNGV. CDR3 size: 13 residues. CDR3 sequence reads: CASSQNGEFGYTF. Here the CDR3 DNA reads TGTGCCAGCAGCCAAAATGGGGAGTTTGGCTACACCTTC.

This clonotype was recorded at least ten times. The chain is built from TRBV12-3 or TRBV12-4 and TRBJ1-5, with D perhaps TRBD1 (5 bases). Trimming stripped 3 bases from V and 6 bases from J, with 15 bases between. The length of the CDR3 is 15 residues. The CDR3 spells CASSFQGEGSQPQHF. The CDR3 nucleotides read TGTGCCAGCAGTTTTCAGGGTGAAGGGAGTCAGCCCCAGCATTTT.

This clonotype showed up just a few times. The chain combines TRBV5-6 with TRBJ2-3, with a weak D call TRBD1 (5 bases). Per the germline V gene, CDR1 is SGHDT and CDR2 is YYEEEE. CDR3 length: 21 amino acids. Trimming removed 2 bases from V and 6 bases from J, with 34 bases in between. For the CDR3, the DNA is TGTGCCAGCAGCTTCAGACCCCTATTTTGGTCGAGTATCGCGAAGGGGGATACGCAGTATTTT. Translating it yields CASSFRPLFWSSIAKGDTQYF.

This clonotype was recorded many times. This chain connects TRBV2 to TRBJ2-2, with 15 bases that match TRBD2. This CDR3 contains 17 residues. V dropped 10 bases and J dropped 4; count of bases not matched to a gene: 10. Germline V lookup: CDR1 SNHLY, CDR2 FYNNEI. This CDR3 is CATPRTSGGAVTGELFF. CDR3 coding DNA: TGTGCCACCCCGCGGACTAGCGGGGGGGCTGTCACCGGGGAGCTGTTTTTT.

The chain carries TRBV11-2 and TRBJ1-6; D call uncertain. The V gene's germline CDR1 is SGHAT and CDR2 FQNNGV. The CDR3 spans 13 residues. V shed 4 bases and J shed 9 bases, with 10 bases lying between them. The CDR3 DNA reads as TGTGCCAGCAGCTGGGCCCAATCTTCACCCCTCCACTTT. It encodes CASSWAQSSPLHF.

V is TRBV28 and J is TRBJ1-2; the D gene is possibly TRBD1 (6 bases). V lost 7 bases, J lost 3 bases, and 15 bases lay in between. Germline assignment: CDR1 MDHEN and CDR2 SYDVKM. The CDR3 is made up of 14 amino acids. CDR3 bases: TGTGCCAGCAAGCTACGGGACACTTACTATGGCTACACCTTC. This encodes CASKLRDTYYGYTF.

In its sample, this clonotype was seen many times. V and J are TRBV11-2 and TRBJ2-1; D might be TRBD2 (6 bases). The CDR3 is made up of 15 amino acids. CDR1 and CDR2 (germline): SGHAT, FQNNGV. Trimming took off 2 bases at V and 9 bases at J, with 17 bases between the two ends. The CDR3 bases are TGTGCCAGCAGCTTACGGAGGGCCTCTGCCGCTGAGCAGTTCTTC. This gives the protein CASSLRRASAAEQFF. Full variable domain (outside the CDR3, taken from reference TRBV11-2 and TRBJ2-1): EAGVAQSPRYKIIEKRQSVAFWCNPISGHATLYWYQQILGQGPKLLIQFQNNGVVDDSQLPKDRFSAERLKGVDSTLKIQPAKLEDSAVYLCASSLRRASAAEQFFGPGTRLTVL.

This clonotype was counted many times. This chain connects TRBV20-1 to TRBJ2-1, with 11 bases aligning to TRBD2. Germline values: CDR1 DFQATT, CDR2 SNEGSKA (reference sequence). The CDR3 loop spans 14 amino acids. J lost 4 bases, V lost 5 bases, and 4 bases had no gene match. CDR3 amino acids: CSAASSGRYNEQFF. Written as DNA, the CDR3 is TGCAGTGCTGCCTCTAGCGGGAGGTACAATGAGCAGTTCTTC.

Ten or more counts support this clonotype. The chain is built from TRBV11-2 and TRBJ2-3, with TRBD2 matching over 11 bases. V trimming: 3 bases; J trimming: 6 bases; junction bases outside the gene matches: 8. The CDR3 runs to 16 residues. The germline V gene encodes CDR1 SGHAT and CDR2 FQNNGV. This CDR3 reads CASSLFSASGRDTQYF. Here the CDR3 DNA reads TGTGCCAGCAGCTTGTTTAGTGCTAGCGGGAGGGATACGCAGTATTTT.

This clonotype occurred many times. This chain joins TRBV29-1 and TRBJ2-3; 8 bases line up with TRBD1. Germline-derived CDR1 and CDR2 are SQVTM and ANQGSEA. CDR3 length: 13 amino acids. V was clipped by 7 bases and J by 4 bases; unmatched bases: 7. The CDR3 bases are TGCAGCGAAATAGGACAGGGCCCAGATACGCAGTATTTT. It translates to CSEIGQGPDTQYF.

This clonotype was seen at least ten times. The rearrangement joins TRBV6-2 or TRBV6-3 to TRBJ2-3, with D uncertain. This CDR3 contains 13 residues. CDR1 and CDR2 (germline): MNHEY, SVGEGT. V was cut by 0 bases and J by 3 bases, with 4 bases left in between. CDR3 bases: TGTGCCAGCAGTTACTCGGGGACAGATACGCAGTATTTT. Translated, it gives CASSYSGTDTQYF.

V gene TRBV20-1 combines with J gene TRBJ2-4, with D unclear. The CDR3 extends over 12 amino acids. The germline V and J ends were trimmed by 0 bases and 8 bases, with 8 bases remaining between them. CDR1 DFQATT and CDR2 SNEGSKA come from the germline V gene (reference sequence). CDR3 nucleotide sequence: TGCAGTGCTAGAGAAACGTTCGACATTCAGTACTTC. Amino acid sequence: CSARETFDIQYF.

This clonotype has ten or more counts. This sequence joins TRBV10-1 and TRBJ1-2; tentatively, D is TRBD1 (5 bases). This CDR3 spans 13 amino acids. The germline V and J ends were trimmed by 3 bases and 3 bases, with 8 bases remaining between them. Germline CDR1 WNHNN, CDR2 SYGVQD (reference sequence). CDR3 DNA: TGCGCCAGCAGTGAACAGGCCGACTATGGCTACACCTTC. Its protein is CASSEQADYGYTF.

This clonotype has a count of ten or more. V usage is TRBV6-2 or TRBV6-3 and J usage is TRBJ2-3; possibly TRBD1 or TRBD2 for D (6 bases each). The CDR3 spans 13 residues. Trimming left V 10 bases short and J 1 base short, with 12 bases between. Germline-derived CDR1 and CDR2 are MNHEY and SVGEGT. Written as DNA, the CDR3 is TGTGCCACCACGAGGGGGGGCACAGATACGCAGTATTTT. Protein: CATTRGGTDTQYF.

This clonotype was detected many times. This chain connects TRBV7-2 to TRBJ2-7; D may be TRBD2 (6 bases). CDR3 length equals 15 residues. Germline V gene lookup returns CDR1 SGHTA and CDR2 FQGNSA. Trimming removed 5 bases from V and 1 base from J, with 15 bases in between. This CDR3 is CASSPYPGRSYEQYF. DNA of the CDR3: TGTGCCAGCAGCCCCTATCCGGGGAGGTCCTACGAGCAGTACTTC.

Many counts were recorded for this clonotype. CDR3 bases: TGCGCCAGCAGCTTGGGGACCGTTGCTGAAGCTTTCTTT. This codes for CASSLGTVAEAFF. The chain uses TRBV5-1 and TRBJ1-1; no definite D call. The CDR3 is 13 amino acids. Trimming cost V 0 bases and J 6 bases, with 9 bases left between them. Germline CDR1 SGHRS, CDR2 YFSETQ.

This clonotype was seen many times. As DNA, the CDR3 is TGCAGTGCTAGGTCTCGGCTCGAGGGGTCCAATGAGCAGTTCTTC. It codes for CSARSRLEGSNEQFF. The genes are TRBV20-1 and TRBJ2-1; D tentatively reads TRBD1 or TRBD2 (5 bases each). The V end was cut by 3 bases, the J end by 6 bases, with 18 bases between. Germline values: CDR1 DFQATT, CDR2 SNEGSKA (reference sequence). The CDR3 is 15 amino acids.

In this sample, this clonotype turned up many times. The gene calls are TRBV5-4 and TRBJ2-5, with TRBD2 as a possible D gene (6 bases). The CDR3 is made up of 14 amino acids. Germline V gene sequence: CDR1 SGHNT, CDR2 YYREEE (reference sequence). Trimming took off 4 bases at V and 3 bases at J, with 13 bases between the two ends. CDR3 in amino acids: CASSMGLGEETQYF. The CDR3 DNA reads TGTGCCAGCAGCATGGGACTTGGTGAAGAGACCCAGTACTTC.

This clonotype was counted many times. The chain links TRBV11-1 to TRBJ1-1; D is undetermined. V dropped 5 bases and J dropped 0 bases, with 10 bases sitting between them. The V gene's germline CDR1 is SGHAT and CDR2 FQDESV (reference sequence). The CDR3 extends over 14 amino acids. The CDR3 sequence: CASSQDAMNTEAFF. The CDR3 DNA sequence: TGTGCCAGCAGCCAGGACGCAATGAACACTGAAGCTTTCTTT.

This clonotype was seen ten or more times. The chain uses TRBV24-1 and TRBJ2-2; D ambiguous. CDR3 length equals 16 residues. Germline CDR1 KGHDR, CDR2 SFDVKD. Trimming stripped 2 bases from V and 0 bases from J, with 9 bases between. CDR3 protein: CATSDSRGANTGELFF. DNA for the CDR3: TGTGCCACCAGTGATTCCCGCGGAGCGAACACCGGGGAGCTGTTTTTT.

This clonotype was picked up a small number of times. J is TRBJ1-1 and V is TRBV19, with D perhaps TRBD1 (5 bases). The ends were cut back, 5 bases at V and 0 bases at J, with 10 bases in the middle. Germline assignment: CDR1 LNHDA and CDR2 SQIVND (reference sequence). The CDR3 length is 14 residues. The CDR3 DNA reads TGTGCCAGTAGTTGGTGGGGCTTGAACACTGAAGCTTTCTTT. Amino acids: CASSWWGLNTEAFF.

This clonotype was observed many times. The rearrangement links TRBV11-2 to TRBJ2-1; D unclear. CDR3 length: 15 amino acids. V lost 5 bases, J lost 0 bases, and 11 bases lay in between. Germline V gives CDR1 SGHAT, CDR2 FQNNGV. CDR3: CASSQPRFSYNEQFF. Written as DNA, the CDR3 is TGTGCCAGCAGCCAACCCCGGTTCTCCTACAATGAGCAGTTCTTC.

On this clonotype itself: A clone one base away is much larger, so this may be a read error. The genes are TRBV25-1 and TRBJ1-4; the match to TRBD1 covers 7 bases. Germline V gene data show CDR1 as MGHDK and CDR2 as SYGVNS. The CDR3 length is 15 residues. V lost 4 bases, J lost 4 bases, and 6 bases stayed unmatched. CDR3 loop: CASSGPGQNNEKLFF. The CDR3 region has the DNA TGTGCCAGCAGTGGACCGGGACAGAATAATGAAAAACTGTTTTTT.

This clonotype was seen a few times. The chain recombines TRBV27 with TRBJ2-5; no clear D gene. Germline lookup yields CDR1 MNHEY and CDR2 SMNVEV (reference sequence). Deletions cut 2 bases from V and 4 bases from J, with 8 bases between. This CDR3 spans 13 amino acids. For the CDR3, the DNA is TGTGCCAGCAGTTTAATAGGACGAGAGACCCAGTACTTC. Translation gives CASSLIGRETQYF.